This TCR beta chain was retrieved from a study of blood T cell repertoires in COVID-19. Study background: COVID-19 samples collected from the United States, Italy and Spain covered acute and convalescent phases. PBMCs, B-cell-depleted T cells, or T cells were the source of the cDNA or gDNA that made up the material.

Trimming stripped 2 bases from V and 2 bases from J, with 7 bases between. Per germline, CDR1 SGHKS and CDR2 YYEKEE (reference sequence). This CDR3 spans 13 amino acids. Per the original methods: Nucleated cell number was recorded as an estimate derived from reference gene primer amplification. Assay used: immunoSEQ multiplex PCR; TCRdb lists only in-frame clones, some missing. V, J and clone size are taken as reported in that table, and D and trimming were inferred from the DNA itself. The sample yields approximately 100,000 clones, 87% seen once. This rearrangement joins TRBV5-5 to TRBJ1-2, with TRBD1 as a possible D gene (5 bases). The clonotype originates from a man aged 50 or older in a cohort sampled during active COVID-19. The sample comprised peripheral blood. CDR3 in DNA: TGTGCCAGCAGCTTCCAGGGCAACTATGGCTACACCTTC. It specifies CASSFQGNYGYTF.